This T cell receptor beta chain was observed in a study of response to subunit inactivated influenza vaccine. This clonotype was seen a handful of times. Its antigen is unidentified. CDR1 and CDR2 (germline): SEHNR, FQNEAQ (reference sequence). Trimming left V 4 bases short and J 1 base short, with 8 bases between. This CDR3 region has 13 residues. Study-wide results and caveats: After each seasonal influenza vaccination, few new T cells are recruited, the authors suggested.

A single record per CDR3 protein comes from TCRdb applying MiXCR to the RT-PCR reads. The profile covers more than 550,000 distinct CDR3 sequences, with about an eighth appearing a single time and more than 8.5% taken by the ten largest. The V and J genes are TRBV7-9 and TRBJ2-7, with D uncertain. This clonotype was obtained from a man in his fifties who received an inactivated influenza vaccine. Sequencing was performed on PBMCs from blood, taken on the day of vaccination. This CDR3 is CASSSVRSYEQYF. CDR3 DNA sequence: TGTGCCAGCAGCTCGGTGAGGTCCTACGAGCAGTACTTC.